This T cell receptor beta chain was profiled in a study of T-cell reconstitution after alpha-beta-depleted transplantation in children. This clonotype was recorded many times. Preparation of the TCRbeta library was carried out with unique molecular identifiers. In TCRdb, the PCR reads were re-called with MiXCR into one record per CDR3 protein. The sample includes around 200,000 distinct CDR3 sequences, approximately 7% of them seen just once. The V gene's germline CDR1 is DFQATT and CDR2 SNEGSKA (reference sequence). Trimming took 3 bases from V and 9 from J, leaving 14 bases between them. This CDR3 contains 12 residues.

The sequence came from a human donor who donated a stem cell graft to a child with Wiskott-Aldrich syndrome. The input for sequencing was PBMCs from the stem cell graft donor, taken from the stem cell graft. The chain uses TRBV20-1 and TRBJ1-1; D remains ambiguous. The CDR3 is CSARGSTDKAFF. The CDR3 DNA sequence: TGCAGTGCTAGGGGGTCTACTGACAAAGCTTTCTTT.